These 2 T cell receptor beta chains originate from one sample sequenced in a study of radiotherapy plus CTLA-4 blockade in lung cancer. Profiling relied on immunoSEQ multiplex PCR, and the TCRdb table lists in-frame clones only, not all of them. The sample yields about 73,000 clones, roughly 87% seen once. Sequencing used peripheral blood, obtained from a patient treated with radiotherapy plus ipilimumab. Source of these receptors: a human donor with non-small cell lung cancer that progressed on radiotherapy plus ipilimumab.

The genes are TRBV6-1 and TRBJ2-7; D remains unclear. CDR1 and CDR2 (germline): MNHNS, SASEGT. Deletions cut 3 bases from V and 3 bases from J, with 0 bases between. This CDR3 has 10 amino acids. CDR3 sequence: CASSDYEQYF. The DNA of the CDR3 is TGTGCCAGCAGTGACTACGAGCAGTACTTC.

This chain uses TRBV27 with TRBJ2-7; TRBD2 might be the D (6 bases). This CDR3 is built from 13 residues. The V end was cut by 5 bases, the J end by 5 bases, with 13 bases between. Germline CDR1 is MNHEY and CDR2 is SMNVEV (reference sequence). The CDR3 region is CASSPAGRDEQYV. CDR3 DNA sequence: TGTGCCAGCAGTCCCGCGGGGCGGGACGAGCAGTACGTC.